This passage covers 12 T cell receptor beta chains from one sample sequenced in a study of shared clonotypes between healthy human individuals. Sequencing was performed with immunoSEQ multiplex PCR; in TCRdb, only in-frame clones are kept and a portion is missing. This table has around 1.1 million clones, about 84% appearing once. Sequencing was done on a sample of memory CD4+ T cells from PBMCs. Subset defined: CD45RA-negative fraction. All receptors come from a man aged 18-30 years in good health. Some clones in this sample may be carry-over from other donors' samples.

In DNA form, the CDR3 reads TGTGCCAGCAGTAGGGCTGCTGAGCAGTTCTTC. Residues: CASSRAAEQFF. The rearrangement links TRBV7-8 to TRBJ2-1; no clear D. V was cut by 6 bases and J by 9 bases, with 9 bases left in between. The germline V gene has CDR1 SGHVS and CDR2 FQNEAQ. The length of the CDR3 is 11 residues.

The chain combines TRBV6-1 with TRBJ2-7; D is unclear. V lost 8 bases and J lost 5, with 13 bases in between. CDR3 length: 12 residues. Germline CDR1 is MNHNS and CDR2 is SASEGT. CDR3 nucleotides: TGTGCCAGCCGATTCCGACCCCACGAGCAGTACTTC. Amino acid sequence: CASRFRPHEQYF.

The J gene is TRBJ2-5, the V gene TRBV4-3, with 10 nucleotides matching TRBD2. The germline gives CDR1 LGHNA, CDR2 YSLEER. The length of the CDR3 is 15 residues. V was clipped by 3 bases and J by 5 bases; unmatched bases: 6. This chain's CDR3 is CASSQTSGRGETQYF. CDR3 coding DNA: TGCGCCAGCAGCCAGACTAGCGGGCGGGGGGAGACCCAGTACTTC.

There are many counts of this clone. The rearrangement uses TRBV7-2 and TRBJ1-4; maybe TRBD1 (6 bases). The CDR3 totals 14 residues. From germline, CDR1 is SGHTA and CDR2 FQGNSA. V lost 7 bases to trimming and J lost 7 bases, with 16 bases between them. Here the CDR3 reads CASNRPGAGEKLFF. In DNA, the CDR3 is TGTGCCAGCAACAGGCCGGGGGCGGGTGAAAAACTGTTTTTT.

The table lists this clone with a few counts. The J gene is TRBJ1-1, the V gene TRBV5-6; 10 nucleotides align to TRBD1. V shed 3 bases and J 4 bases; nucleotides not matched to a gene: 3. The CDR3 has 14 amino acids. The germline V gene encodes CDR1 SGHDT and CDR2 YYEEEE. CDR3 sequence reads: CASSWGQGSTEAFF. CDR3 sequence (DNA): TGTGCCAGCAGCTGGGGACAGGGGAGCACTGAAGCTTTCTTT.

The rearrangement links TRBV6-6 to TRBJ1-6; 8 positions agree with TRBD1. Germline-derived CDR1 and CDR2 are MNHNY and SVGAGI (reference sequence). The CDR3 runs to 14 residues. V was clipped by 6 bases and J by 8 bases; unmatched bases: 6. CDR3: CASSKTGVYSPLHF. The CDR3 DNA reads as TGTGCCAGCAGCAAGACAGGGGTTTATTCACCCCTCCACTTT.

The chain carries TRBV18 and TRBJ2-1; D gene unclear. The CDR3 length is 12 residues. Per the germline V gene, CDR1 is KGHSH and CDR2 is LQKENI. The germline V and J ends were trimmed by 4 bases and 5 bases, with 6 bases remaining between them. CDR3 sequence (DNA): TGTGCCAGCTCACTGGATAACAATGAGCAGTTCTTC. Its protein product is CASSLDNNEQFF.

J is TRBJ1-1 and V is TRBV5-8, with TRBD1 as a possible D gene (5 bases). This CDR3 comprises 14 residues. Germline V CDR1 and CDR2: SGHTS, YDEGEE. V was pared by 1 base and J by 3 bases, with 10 bases between. The CDR3 nucleotides read TGTGCCAGCAGCTTGAGGGGACGACACACTGAAGCTTTCTTT. Its protein is CASSLRGRHTEAFF. Filled out from reference TRBV5-8 and TRBJ1-1, the complete variable domain reads EAGVTQSPTHLIKTRGQQATLRCSPISGHTSVYWYQQALGLGLQFLLWYDEGEERNRGNFPPRFSGRQFPNYSSELNVNALELEDSALYLCASSLRGRHTEAFFGQGTRLTVV.

This clone was counted between two and nine times. The same CDR3 arises from other DNA sequences in this sample as well. The CDR3 DNA is TGTGCCAGCAGCTTAGGAGCGGGAACGAGCTCCTACGAGCAGTACTTC. Translating it yields CASSLGAGTSSYEQYF. The chain employs TRBV7-2 and TRBJ2-7, with 7 positions matching TRBD2. The V gene's germline CDR1 is SGHTA and CDR2 FQGNSA. CDR3 length: 16 residues. With V trimmed by 1 base and J by 0 bases, 6 bases remained unmatched.

The rearrangement uses TRBV2 and TRBJ2-3; D is unclear. V was cut by 3 bases and J by 6 bases, with 10 bases left in between. Germline assignment: CDR1 SNHLY and CDR2 FYNNEI. The CDR3 length is 13 residues. This CDR3 is CASSERRSDTQYF. For the CDR3, the DNA is TGTGCCAGCAGTGAGCGCAGGTCGGATACGCAGTATTTT.

The chain links TRBV10-2 to TRBJ2-1, with TRBD2 matching over 11 bases. This CDR3 region has 16 residues. Germline V gene lookup returns CDR1 WSHSY and CDR2 SAAADI. The trim removed 11 bases at V and 4 bases at J, leaving 13 bases unmatched. The CDR3 nucleotides are TGCGCCGCAGCACTAGCGGGAGACCTGGATTACAATGAGCAGTTCTTC. It specifies CAAALAGDLDYNEQFF.

Remarks on this clone: This may stem from a read error, because a much larger clone lies one nucleotide away. This chain joins TRBV2 and TRBJ1-4; D possibly corresponds to TRBD1 (6 bases). The germline V and J ends were trimmed by 5 bases and 7 bases, with 17 bases remaining between them. Germline V gene data show CDR1 as SNHLY and CDR2 as FYNNEI. This CDR3 region has 15 residues. The CDR3 sequence is CASSLETGKSEKLFF. The CDR3 DNA follows: TGTGCCAGCAGTCTCGAAACAGGGAAGAGTGAAAAACTGTTTTTT.